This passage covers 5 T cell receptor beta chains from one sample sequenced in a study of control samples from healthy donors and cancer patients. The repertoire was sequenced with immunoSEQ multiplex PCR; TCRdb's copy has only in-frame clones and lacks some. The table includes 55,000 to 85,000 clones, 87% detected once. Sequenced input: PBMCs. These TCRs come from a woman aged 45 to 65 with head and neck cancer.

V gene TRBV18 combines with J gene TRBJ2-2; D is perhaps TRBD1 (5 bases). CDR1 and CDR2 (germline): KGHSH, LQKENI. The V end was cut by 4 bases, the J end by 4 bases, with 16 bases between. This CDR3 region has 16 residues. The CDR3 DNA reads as TGTGCCAGCTCACTGACCCCGACAGACCTCACCGGGGAGCTGTTTTTT. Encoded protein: CASSLTPTDLTGELFF.

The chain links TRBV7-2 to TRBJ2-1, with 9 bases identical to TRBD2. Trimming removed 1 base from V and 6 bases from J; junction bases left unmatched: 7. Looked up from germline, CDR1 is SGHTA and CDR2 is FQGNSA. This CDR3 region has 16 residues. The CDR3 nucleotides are TGTGCCAGCAGCTTAGTACTAGCGGGCCCTAGCAATGAGCAGTTCTTC. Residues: CASSLVLAGPSNEQFF.

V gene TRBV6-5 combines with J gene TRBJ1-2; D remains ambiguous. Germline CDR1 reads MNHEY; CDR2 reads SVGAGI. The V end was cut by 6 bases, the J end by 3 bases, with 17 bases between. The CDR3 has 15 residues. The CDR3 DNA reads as TGTGCCAGCAGCCGGGAAACCCAAAGGGACTATGGCTACACCTTC. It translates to CASSRETQRDYGYTF.

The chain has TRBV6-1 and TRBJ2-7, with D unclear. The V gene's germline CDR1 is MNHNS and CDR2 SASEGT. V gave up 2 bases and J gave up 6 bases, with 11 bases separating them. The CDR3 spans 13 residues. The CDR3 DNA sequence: TGTGCCAGCAGTGAAAAGTCACAGCTCGAGCAGTACTTC. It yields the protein CASSEKSQLEQYF.

CDR3 residues: CASSMTSARGLETQYF. CDR3 bases: TGTGCCAGTAGTATGACTAGCGCACGAGGTTTGGAGACCCAGTACTTC. The V and J genes are TRBV19 and TRBJ2-5, with TRBD2 identical over 8 bases. V lost 3 bases and J lost 5; bases outside the gene matches: 11. This CDR3 contains 16 residues. Germline V gives CDR1 LNHDA, CDR2 SQIVND (reference sequence).